The 17 T cell receptor beta chains given below trace back to one sample, sequenced in a study of T cell repertoires in cytomegalovirus infection. One entry per CDR3 protein results from TCRdb running MiXCR on the reads. This table holds under 800,000 distinct CDR3 sequences, 20% to 25% found once. Sequencing was performed on CD8+ T cells from PBMCs. The receptors come from a human donor in good health (CMV status not recorded). Some clones in this sample may be carry-over from other donors' samples.

This chain connects TRBV4-1 to TRBJ2-3, with D possibly called TRBD1 or TRBD2 (5 bases each). V lost 1 base and J 4 bases, leaving 12 bases between the germline ends. This CDR3 is built from 15 residues. Looked up from germline, CDR1 is MGHRA and CDR2 is YSYEKL. Here the CDR3 DNA reads TGCGCCAGCAGCCAAGGGGTGGGACCTTCAGATACGCAGTATTTT. Amino acids: CASSQGVGPSDTQYF.

This clonotype was observed many times. This chain links TRBV7-6 with TRBJ2-1, with 7 bases matching TRBD2. The germline V gene encodes CDR1 SGHVS and CDR2 FNYEAQ. This CDR3 spans 14 amino acids. Trimming took 0 bases from V and 5 from J; bases not matched to a gene: 1. CDR3 bases: TGTGCCAGCAGCTTAGCGGGGGGGGACAATGAGCAGTTCTTC. This encodes CASSLAGGDNEQFF.

The sample holds many counts of this clonotype. The gene calls are TRBV7-2 and TRBJ2-7; D gene uncertain. The CDR3 runs to 13 residues. Trimming cost V 5 bases and J 5 bases, with 13 bases left between them. Germline V gene sequence: CDR1 SGHTA, CDR2 FQGNSA. The CDR3 region has the DNA TGTGCCAGCAGCCTGACACCGATGGACGAGCAGTACGTC. This codes for CASSLTPMDEQYV.

The chain joins TRBV7-9 to TRBJ2-1, with 7 nucleotides matching TRBD2. The germline CDR1 and CDR2 sequences are SEHNR and FQNEAQ (reference sequence). This CDR3 comprises 16 residues. With 4 bases clipped from V and 5 bases from J, the junction kept 11 bases outside the gene matches. The CDR3 loop is CASSSRRAGNDNEQFF. The CDR3 coding sequence is TGTGCCAGCAGCTCTCGAAGAGCGGGGAACGACAATGAGCAGTTCTTC.

This chain connects TRBV20-1 to TRBJ2-7; D possibly matches TRBD1 or TRBD2 (5 bases each). The CDR3 length is 13 residues. CDR1 is DFQATT, CDR2 SNEGSKA, per germline (reference sequence). Trimming removed 7 bases from V and 0 bases from J, with 13 bases in between. The chain's CDR3 is CSVGPGSSYEQYV. The CDR3 DNA follows: TGCAGTGTTGGGCCAGGGAGCTCCTACGAGCAGTACGTC.

To note about this clonotype: A much larger clone is a single base away; this may be a read error. CDR3 nucleotides: TGTGCCAGCAGTATGCAGGGGGCAACTGAAGCTTTCTTT. As protein: CASSMQGATEAFF. The gene calls are TRBV12-3 or TRBV12-4 and TRBJ1-1; 8 bases map to TRBD1. This CDR3 spans 13 amino acids. V lost 5 bases to trimming and J lost 5 bases; unmatched junction nucleotides: 4.

This clonotype has only one observation. This could be a read error, since a much larger clone is one nucleotide away. The V gene is TRBV7-4, the J gene TRBJ2-3, with TRBD2 matching over 7 bases. This CDR3 has 12 residues. Germline values: CDR1 SGHVT, CDR2 SQSDAQ. The CDR3 DNA reads TGTGTCAGCCCGGGGGGAACAGATACGCAGTATTTT. Translated, it gives CVSPGGTDTQYF. Supplemented by reference TRBV7-4 and TRBJ2-3, the full variable domain reads GAGVSQSPRYKVAKRGRDVALRCDSISGHVTLYWYRQTLGQGSEVLTYSQSDAQRDKSGRPSGRFSAERPERSVSTLKIQRTEQGDSAVYLCVSPGGTDTQYFGPGTRLTVL.

The V gene is TRBV3-1, the J gene TRBJ2-1; maybe TRBD1 (5 bases). Germline assignment: CDR1 LGHDT and CDR2 YNNKEL (reference sequence). The CDR3 runs 15 residues. V lost 0 bases and J 4 bases, leaving 10 bases between the germline ends. This CDR3 is CASSQDVGRYNEQFF. The CDR3 DNA sequence: TGTGCCAGCAGCCAAGATGTGGGGCGGTACAATGAGCAGTTCTTC.

This clonotype has only a few counts. The DNA of the CDR3 is TGTGCCAGCAGTTTTAGTCGGGGGGCTGAAGCTTTCTTT. It is translated as CASSFSRGAEAFF. The chain couples TRBV12-3 or TRBV12-4 to TRBJ1-1; possibly TRBD1 for D (5 bases). V was clipped by 3 bases and J by 6 bases, with 11 bases between them. The CDR3 contains 13 residues.

This clonotype was detected only a few times. V and J are TRBV12-3 or TRBV12-4 and TRBJ2-7; D may match TRBD1 or TRBD2 (6 bases each). V gave up 3 bases and J gave up 5 bases, with 14 bases separating them. The length of the CDR3 is 14 residues. CDR3 sequence: CASSFRGRPDEQYF. The CDR3 DNA reads TGTGCCAGCAGTTTTAGGGGGAGGCCTGACGAGCAGTACTTC.

This clonotype was seen repeatedly, ten times or more. CDR3 region: CSALTPGQGAYNEQFF. The CDR3 DNA reads TGCAGTGCCCTTACTCCGGGACAGGGCGCCTACAATGAGCAGTTCTTC. The V gene is TRBV20-1, the J gene TRBJ2-1; 9 positions agree with TRBD1. The CDR3 loop spans 16 amino acids. The V segment lost 6 bases and the J segment 2 bases; nucleotides outside the gene matches: 11. Germline V lookup: CDR1 DFQATT, CDR2 SNEGSKA (reference sequence).

This chain links TRBV10-3 with TRBJ2-6; D unclear. The ends were cut back, 10 bases at V and 1 base at J, with 11 bases in the middle. There are 14 residues in the CDR3. Germline CDR1 reads ENHRY; CDR2 reads SYGVKD. The DNA for the CDR3 is TGTGCCACCCGAGGTGATTCTGGGGCCAACGTCCTGACTTTC. Residues: CATRGDSGANVLTF.

This clonotype was seen ten or more times. The chain employs TRBV7-2 and TRBJ1-1; D perhaps matches TRBD1 (5 bases). There are 14 residues in the CDR3. V gave up 6 bases and J gave up 10 bases, with 21 bases separating them. CDR1 SGHTA and CDR2 FQGNSA come from the germline V gene. The CDR3 DNA follows: TGTGCCAGCAGTCTTCCTGAGGGACTAGAGTCAGCTTTCTTT. This gives the protein CASSLPEGLESAFF.

The J gene is TRBJ2-7, the V gene TRBV7-9; D remains ambiguous. The CDR3 is 13 residues long. Germline V gene lookup returns CDR1 SEHNR and CDR2 FQNEAQ (reference sequence). V lost 0 bases and J 4 bases, leaving 7 bases between the germline ends. CDR3 protein: CASSLAPPYEQYV. CDR3 coding DNA: TGTGCCAGCAGCTTAGCTCCGCCATACGAGCAGTACGTC.

This clonotype was observed many times. This sequence joins TRBV7-6 and TRBJ1-2; weak D call: TRBD1 (5 bases). CDR1 is SGHVS, CDR2 FNYEAQ, per germline. The V gene lost 2 bases and the J gene lost 4 bases, with 14 bases spanning the gap. The CDR3 sequence is 15 residues long. The CDR3 bases are TGTGCCAGCAGCTTAAACAAAGGGGTCCTCTATGGCTACACCTTC. Translating it yields CASSLNKGVLYGYTF.

V and J are TRBV5-1 and TRBJ1-1; 7 bases are shared with TRBD1. V dropped 3 bases and J dropped 1; count of bases not matched to a gene: 3. Germline loops: CDR1 SGHRS, CDR2 YFSETQ. This CDR3 has 14 amino acids. This CDR3 is CASSYGTANTEAFF. The DNA for the CDR3 is TGCGCCAGCAGCTACGGGACAGCGAACACTGAAGCTTTCTTT.

Details on this clonotype: Because it lacks the conserved phenylalanine or tryptophan at the end, this CDR3 is likely a read error. The chain uses TRBV5-4 and TRBJ2-2, with D perhaps matching TRBD1 (5 bases). The ends were cut back, 0 bases at V and 2 bases at J, with 8 bases in the middle. The CDR3 length is 15 residues. Germline CDR1 and CDR2: SGHNT and YYREEE (reference sequence). The CDR3 protein is CASSLGQGNTGELFS. The CDR3, as DNA: TGTGCCAGCAGCTTGGGGCAGGGAAACACCGGGGAGCTGTTTTCT.